The clone carrying this T cell receptor (beta chain) was observed a handful of times. Its antigen is unidentified. The study left out patients who had uncontrolled infection, other autoimmune disease, pregnancy or lactation. These data originate in a study of T cells in Graves' hyperthyroidism and ophthalmopathy. Across the study: Initial diagnosis, before any treatment, was when peripheral blood was collected. Study findings and constraints: Most clonotypes expanded in the thyroid (above 0.001) were also present in blood. Stable hyperthyroidism was told apart from ophthalmopathy by a model built on 13 V-J features.

Amplification targeted TCR beta CDR3 regions from RNA transcripts. A first-round RT-PCR of the TCR CDR3 used the HTBI primer set. One entry per CDR3 protein results from TCRdb running MiXCR on the multiplex PCR reads. The sample holds under 750,000 distinct CDR3 sequences, 15% to 20% seen once. The sequence came from a woman aged 50 to 60 with Graves' hyperthyroidism that later progressed to Graves' ophthalmopathy. What was sequenced was blood.

CDR3 in DNA: TGTGCCAGCAGCTTGATGACAGAAGCAAACTATGGCTACACCTTC. This gives the protein CASSLMTEANYGYTF. J is TRBJ1-2 and V is TRBV5-5; D possibly corresponds to TRBD1 (5 bases). V was trimmed by 1 base and J by 2 bases, leaving 12 bases between them. The CDR3 spans 15 residues. The germline gives CDR1 SGHKS, CDR2 YYEKEE (reference sequence).